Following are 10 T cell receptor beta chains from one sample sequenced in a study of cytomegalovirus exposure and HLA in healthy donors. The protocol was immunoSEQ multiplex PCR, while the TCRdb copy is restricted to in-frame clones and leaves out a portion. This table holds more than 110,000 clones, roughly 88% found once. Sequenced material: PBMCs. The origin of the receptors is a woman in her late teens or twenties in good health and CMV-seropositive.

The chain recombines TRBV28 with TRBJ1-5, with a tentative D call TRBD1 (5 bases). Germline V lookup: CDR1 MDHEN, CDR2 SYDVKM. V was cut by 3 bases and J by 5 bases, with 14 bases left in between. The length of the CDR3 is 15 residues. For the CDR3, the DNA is TGTGCCAGCAGTTTGTTCCAGGGCTTCGATCAGCCCCAGCATTTT. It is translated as CASSLFQGFDQPQHF.

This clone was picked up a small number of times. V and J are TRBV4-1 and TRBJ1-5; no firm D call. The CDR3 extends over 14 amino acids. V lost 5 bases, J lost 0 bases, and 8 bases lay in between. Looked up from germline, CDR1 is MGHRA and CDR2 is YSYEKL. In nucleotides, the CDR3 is TGCGCCAGCAGCTACAGAGTTAGCAATCAGCCCCAGCATTTT. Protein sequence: CASSYRVSNQPQHF.

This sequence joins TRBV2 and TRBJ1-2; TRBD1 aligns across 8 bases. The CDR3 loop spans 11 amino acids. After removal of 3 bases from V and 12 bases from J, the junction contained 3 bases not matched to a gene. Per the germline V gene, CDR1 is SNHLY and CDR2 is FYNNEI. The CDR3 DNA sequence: TGTGCCAGCAGTGAGTCGACAGGGGACACCTTC. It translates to CASSESTGDTF.

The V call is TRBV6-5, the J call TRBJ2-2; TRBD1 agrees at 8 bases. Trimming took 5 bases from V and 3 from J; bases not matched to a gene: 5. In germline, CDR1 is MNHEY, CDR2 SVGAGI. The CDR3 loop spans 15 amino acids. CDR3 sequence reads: CASSLTGDDTGELFF. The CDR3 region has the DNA TGTGCCAGCAGTCTGACAGGGGATGACACCGGGGAGCTGTTTTTT.

The CDR3 loop is CASSETGIYGYTF. In DNA, the CDR3 is TGTGCCAGCAGTGAAACAGGGATCTATGGCTACACCTTC. The chain joins TRBV6-1 to TRBJ1-2; D might be TRBD1 (6 bases). The CDR3 is 13 residues long. Trimming took off 2 bases at V and 4 bases at J, with 8 bases between the two ends. Germline CDR1 MNHNS, CDR2 SASEGT.

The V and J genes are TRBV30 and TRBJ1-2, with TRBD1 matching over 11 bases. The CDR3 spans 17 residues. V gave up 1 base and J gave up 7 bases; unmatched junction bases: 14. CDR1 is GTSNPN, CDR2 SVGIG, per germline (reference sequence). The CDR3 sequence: CAWSARGGTGGPPGYTF. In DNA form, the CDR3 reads TGTGCCTGGAGTGCACGAGGTGGGACAGGGGGACCCCCTGGCTACACCTTC.

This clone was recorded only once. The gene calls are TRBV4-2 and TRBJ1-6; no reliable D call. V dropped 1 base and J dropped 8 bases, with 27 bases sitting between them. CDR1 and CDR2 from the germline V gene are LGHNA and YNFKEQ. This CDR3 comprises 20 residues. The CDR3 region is CASSQVLLLSGVASDSPLHF. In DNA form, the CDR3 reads TGTGCCAGCAGCCAAGTCCTCCTTCTTAGCGGGGTAGCGAGCGATTCACCCCTCCACTTT.

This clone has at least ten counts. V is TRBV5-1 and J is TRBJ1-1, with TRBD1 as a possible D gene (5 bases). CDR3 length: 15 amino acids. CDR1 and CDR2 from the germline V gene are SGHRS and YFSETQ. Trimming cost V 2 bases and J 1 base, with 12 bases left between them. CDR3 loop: CASSFQGGGNTEAFF. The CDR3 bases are TGCGCCAGCAGCTTCCAGGGTGGTGGGAACACTGAAGCTTTCTTT.

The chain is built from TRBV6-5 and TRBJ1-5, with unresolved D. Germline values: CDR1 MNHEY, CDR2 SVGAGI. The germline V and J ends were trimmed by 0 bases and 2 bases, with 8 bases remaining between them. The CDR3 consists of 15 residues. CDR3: CASSYSGNGNQPQHF. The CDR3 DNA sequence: TGTGCCAGCAGTTACTCCGGGAATGGCAATCAGCCCCAGCATTTT.

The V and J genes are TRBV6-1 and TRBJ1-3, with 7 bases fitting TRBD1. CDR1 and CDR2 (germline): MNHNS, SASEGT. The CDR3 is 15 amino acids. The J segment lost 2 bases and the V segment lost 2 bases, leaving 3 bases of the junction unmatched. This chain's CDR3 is CASSELRGPGNTIYF. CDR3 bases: TGTGCCAGCAGTGAATTGAGGGGGCCTGGAAACACCATATATTTT.